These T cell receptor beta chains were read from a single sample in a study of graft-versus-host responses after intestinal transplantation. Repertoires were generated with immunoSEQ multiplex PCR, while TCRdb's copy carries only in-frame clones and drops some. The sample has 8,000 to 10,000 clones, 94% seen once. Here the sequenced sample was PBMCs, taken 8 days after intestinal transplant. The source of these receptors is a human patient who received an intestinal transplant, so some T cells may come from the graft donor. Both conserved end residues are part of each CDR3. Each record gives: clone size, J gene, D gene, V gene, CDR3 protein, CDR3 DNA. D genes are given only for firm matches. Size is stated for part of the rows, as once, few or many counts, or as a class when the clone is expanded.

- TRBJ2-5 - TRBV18 CASSPSQETQYF TGTGCCAGCTCACCATCCCAAGAGACCCAGTACTTC
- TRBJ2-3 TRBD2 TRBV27 CASSTRTSPPPTDTQYF TGTGCCAGCAGTACCAGGACTAGTCCCCCCCCCACAGATACGCAGTATTTT
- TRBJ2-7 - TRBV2 CASSDSRSSYEQYF TGTGCCAGCAGTGATTCCAGGAGCTCCTACGAGCAGTACTTC
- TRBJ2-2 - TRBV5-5 CASSSTGGLATGELFF TGTGCCAGCAGCTCTACCGGGGGCCTTGCCACCGGGGAGCTGTTTTTT
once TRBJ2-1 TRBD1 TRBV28 CAARGQLGNNEQFF TGTGCCGCAAGGGGGCAACTGGGGAACAATGAGCAGTTCTTC
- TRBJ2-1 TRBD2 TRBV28 CASSPAGTIQNNEQFF TGTGCCAGCAGTCCCGCCGGGACTATACAAAACAATGAGCAGTTCTTC
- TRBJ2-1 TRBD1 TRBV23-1 CASSQWDREANEQFF TGCGCCAGCAGTCAATGGGACAGGGAGGCCAATGAGCAGTTCTTC
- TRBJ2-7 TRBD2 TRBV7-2 CASSGLAGSWQYF TGTGCCAGCAGCGGGTTAGCGGGAAGTTGGCAGTACTTC
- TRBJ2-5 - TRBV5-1 CASSFWGSETQYF TGCGCCAGCAGCTTTTGGGGCTCAGAGACCCAGTACTTC
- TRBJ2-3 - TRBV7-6 CASSLNQGMTDTQYF TGTGCCAGCAGCTTAAATCAGGGTATGACAGATACGCAGTATTTT
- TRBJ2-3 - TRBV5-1 CASSLQGTDTQYF TGCGCCAGCAGCTTGCAGGGAACAGATACGCAGTATTTT
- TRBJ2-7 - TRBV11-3 CASSLGAGHEQYF TGTGCCAGCAGCTTAGGGGCAGGGCACGAGCAGTACTTC
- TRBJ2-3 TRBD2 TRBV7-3 CASSLTPLAGAQDTQYF TGTGCCAGCAGCTTAACCCCCCTAGCGGGAGCTCAAGATACGCAGTATTTT
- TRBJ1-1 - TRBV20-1 CSARVVGAAFF TGCAGTGCTAGAGTGGTGGGGGCTGCTTTCTTT
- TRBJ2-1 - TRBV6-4 CASSEHEYNEQFF TGTGCCAGCAGTGAACACGAGTACAATGAGCAGTTCTTC
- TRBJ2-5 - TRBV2 CASSPQERTQYF TGTGCCAGCAGTCCTCAAGAACGGACCCAGTACTTC
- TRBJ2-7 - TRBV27 CASSFGAGFYEQYF TGTGCCAGCAGTTTTGGGGCAGGATTCTACGAGCAGTACTTC
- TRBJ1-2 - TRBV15 CATSIERQSVGYTF TGTGCCACCAGCATAGAGCGACAGTCGGTTGGCTACACCTTC